The 9 T cell receptor beta chains given below trace back to one sample, sequenced in a study of T cells in Graves' hyperthyroidism and ophthalmopathy. RNA transcripts gave rise to amplified TCR beta CDR3 regions. The HTBI primer set served for first-round RT-PCR of the TCR CDR3. A single record per CDR3 protein comes from TCRdb applying MiXCR to the multiplex PCR reads. The sample has around 380,000 distinct CDR3 sequences, roughly 12% seen once. What was sequenced was blood. These receptors were obtained from a man under 40 with Graves' hyperthyroidism that later progressed to Graves' ophthalmopathy.

This clonotype occurred many times. V and J are TRBV6-2 or TRBV6-3 and TRBJ2-7, with TRBD1 matching over 8 bases. The CDR3 has 14 residues. The ends lost 5 bases at V and 4 bases at J; junction bases unmatched: 7. The germline V gene has CDR1 MNHEY and CDR2 SVGEGT. CDR3 in DNA: TGTGCCAGCAGTGAGCGGACAGGGAGGTACGAGCAGTACTTC. Protein sequence: CASSERTGRYEQYF.

At least ten counts were recorded for this clonotype. This chain joins TRBV15 and TRBJ1-1, with TRBD1 matching 8 bases. The CDR3 runs to 16 residues. The germline V gene encodes CDR1 LNHNV and CDR2 YYDKDF (reference sequence). Trimming cost V 4 bases and J 0 bases; bases outside gene matches: 7. Written as DNA, the CDR3 is TGTGCCACCAGCACCCCCAGGGACAGGATGAACACTGAAGCTTTCTTT. Its protein is CATSTPRDRMNTEAFF.

This rearrangement joins TRBV7-9 to TRBJ2-7; the match to TRBD1 covers 8 bases. Germline V gene data show CDR1 as SEHNR and CDR2 as FQNEAQ (reference sequence). CDR3 size: 14 residues. The ends lost 4 bases at V and 5 bases at J; junction bases unmatched: 7. DNA of the CDR3: TGTGCCAGCAGCTCCCTCAGGGGGCCGGACGAGCAGTACTTC. Protein sequence: CASSSLRGPDEQYF.

Turning to this clonotype: Given a much more abundant clone one base away, this may be a read error. This chain joins TRBV27 and TRBJ2-7; D is uncertain. CDR1 and CDR2 from the germline V gene are MNHEY and SMNVEV (reference sequence). This CDR3 contains 11 residues. V was shortened by 8 bases and J by 6 bases, with 11 bases between the two germline ends. The CDR3 DNA reads TGTGCCAGCGGTTGGAGAGGCGAGCAGTACTTC. Translated: CASGWRGEQYF.

This chain links TRBV7-9 with TRBJ2-5; D remains ambiguous. Per germline, CDR1 SEHNR and CDR2 FQNEAQ (reference sequence). CDR3 size: 14 residues. V gave up 4 bases and J gave up 0 bases, with 9 bases separating them. The CDR3 loop is CASSSQSYQETQYF. CDR3 sequence (DNA): TGTGCCAGCAGCTCGCAGAGCTACCAAGAGACCCAGTACTTC.

This clonotype was picked up many times. CDR3 residues: CASSLNLPSYEQYF. The CDR3 nucleotides read TGTGCCAGCAGCTTAAACCTCCCCTCCTACGAGCAGTACTTC. V usage is TRBV7-9 and J usage is TRBJ2-7; D gene ambiguous. Trimming removed 2 bases from V and 0 bases from J, with 8 bases in between. CDR3 size: 14 residues. Germline V gives CDR1 SEHNR, CDR2 FQNEAQ (reference sequence).

This clonotype was observed a single time. A read error is likely, as this CDR3 ends without the conserved phenylalanine or tryptophan. V and J are TRBV19 and TRBJ1-2; TRBD1 agrees at 7 bases. CDR3 length: 15 amino acids. From germline, CDR1 is LNHDA and CDR2 SQIVND (reference sequence). The J segment lost 4 bases and the V segment lost 5 bases, leaving 10 bases of the junction unmatched. CDR3 DNA sequence: TGTGCCAGTAGTGCCAACCCCGGGACAGTCTATGGCTACACCGTC. Translating gives CASSANPGTVYGYTV.

This clonotype has a count of ten or more. The V call is TRBV6-1, the J call TRBJ1-1; maybe TRBD1 (6 bases). The CDR3 has 13 residues. Germline-derived CDR1 and CDR2 are MNHNS and SASEGT. V shed 4 bases and J shed 6 bases, with 12 bases lying between them. The chain's CDR3 is CASSATGSSEAFF. The DNA of the CDR3 is TGTGCCAGCAGTGCCACAGGGTCCTCTGAAGCTTTCTTT.

This clonotype was found a few times. The gene calls are TRBV9 and TRBJ2-7, with 7 bases matching TRBD1. The CDR3 has 14 amino acids. V gave up 0 bases and J gave up 2 bases; unmatched junction bases: 2. Germline values: CDR1 SGDLS, CDR2 YYNGEE. CDR3 in DNA: TGTGCCAGCAGCGTAGAGACAGGGACCTACGAGCAGTACTTC. It yields the protein CASSVETGTYEQYF.